What follows are 16 T cell receptor beta chains derived from one specimen sequenced in a study of tumor-infiltrating lymphocytes in primary liver carcinoma. Co-extracted RNA and DNA came from approximately 20-30 mg of unsorted bulk tissue. With 400 to 550 ng total RNA as template and a constant-region primer, TCR beta cDNA was made. Library construction for TCR beta comprised three nested multiplex PCR rounds performed with slightly modified ARM-PCR. Two initial PCR rounds of around 9 cycles each paired TRBV1-TRBV30 forward primers with a C-beta reverse primer. TCRdb re-analysed the multiplex PCR reads in MiXCR, keeping a single row per CDR3 protein. The data show about 20,000 distinct CDR3 sequences, around 81% seen once. The sample comprised liver tumor tissue from sampling region 2. The subset denotes: tumor region T2, inferior pole. All receptors come from a woman in her 30s with primary liver carcinoma and hepatitis B virus infection.

Worth noting for this clonotype: The junction does not match germline at one end; this may be a read error. The CDR3 reads CASSTDRGLAHYF. The CDR3 region has the DNA TGTGCCAGCAGTACCGACAGGGGGCTTGCCCATTACTTC. This chain uses TRBV6-5 with TRBJ2-5; 10 nucleotides agree with TRBD1. CDR1 is MNHEY, CDR2 SVGAGI, per germline. CDR3 length: 13 amino acids.

As regards this clonotype: An end of the junction differs from the germline gene, which may be a read error. The V call is TRBV5-4, the J call TRBJ1-2, with D perhaps TRBD1 (5 bases). The CDR3 loop spans 14 amino acids. In germline, CDR1 is SGHNT, CDR2 YYREEE (reference sequence). CDR3 residues: CAGSRAGLMAGYTF. CDR3 DNA sequence: TGTGCCGGCAGCCGGGCAGGGCTTATGGCTGGCTACACCTTC.

With respect to this clonotype: Given the absence of the conserved phenylalanine or tryptophan at the CDR3 end, a read error is likely. V gene TRBV6-6 combines with J gene TRBJ2-4; the D is unclear. Germline assignment: CDR1 MNHNY and CDR2 SVGAGI (reference sequence). The ends were cut back, 9 bases at V and 3 bases at J, with 9 bases in the middle. The CDR3 loop spans 12 amino acids. The CDR3 loop reads CASSPLKNIQYL. Written as DNA, the CDR3 is TGTGCCAGTAGCCCCCTCAAAAACATTCAGTACCTC.

The genes are TRBV6-5 and TRBJ2-5, with a weak D call TRBD1 (5 bases). The V end lost 5 bases, the J end lost 11 bases, and 18 bases lay between the germline ends. CDR3 length equals 13 residues. Germline loops: CDR1 MNHEY, CDR2 SVGAGI. Written as DNA, the CDR3 is TGTGCCAGCAGTACCGACAGTAGGCTGACACAGTACTTC. This translates into CASSTDSRLTQYF.

On this clonotype: At one end, the junction sequence differs from germline, possibly due to a read error. The chain is built from TRBV4-3 and TRBJ2-7; 7 nucleotides align to TRBD2. Germline CDR1 and CDR2: LGHNA and YSLEER. There are 18 residues in the CDR3. Here the CDR3 DNA reads TGCGCCAGCAGCCAAGCTATGACGGGGGGTCACAATAGCTACGAGCAGCACTTC. Translation: CASSQAMTGGHNSYEQHF.

About this clonotype: At one of its ends the junction is not consistent with the germline gene, which may arise from a read error. The V gene is TRBV29-1, the J gene TRBJ2-7; no definite D call. The CDR3 consists of 14 residues. Per germline, CDR1 SQVTM and CDR2 ANQGSEA. Written as DNA, the CDR3 is TGCAGCGTTGAAGATGAATATAGCTCCTGCGAGGAGTACTTC. Protein: CSVEDEYSSCEEYF.

About this clonotype itself: The junction departs from the called germline gene at one end, perhaps through a read error. The rearrangement uses TRBV11-2 and TRBJ2-7; D remains unclear. The CDR3 is made up of 11 amino acids. Per germline, CDR1 SGHAT and CDR2 FQNNGV. DNA of the CDR3: TGTGCCAACAGTCCGGCCAGTGAGCGGTACTTC. This codes for CANSPASERYF.

Notes on this clonotype: At one of its ends the junction is not consistent with the germline gene, which may arise from a read error. As DNA, the CDR3 is TGTGCAAGCAGATATACAGGGGGGAGGGCTGAGGCTTCCTTT. Translation gives CASRYTGGRAEASF. The chain recombines TRBV11-2 with TRBJ1-1; 8 bases match TRBD1. CDR1 and CDR2 (germline): SGHAT, FQNNGV. This CDR3 is 14 amino acids long. Full variable domain (rest looked up from reference TRBV11-2 and TRBJ1-1): EAGVAQSPRYKIIEKRQSVAFWCNPISGHATLYWYQQILGQGPKLLIQFQNNGVVDDSQLPKDRFSAERLKGVDSTLKIQPAKLEDSAVYLCASRYTGGRAEASFGQGTRLTVV.

At least ten counts were recorded for this clonotype. CDR3 in amino acids: CASRPNLDTGELFF. The DNA of the CDR3 is TGTGCCAGCAGACCGAACCTTGACACCGGGGAGCTGTTTTTT. The rearrangement uses TRBV11-1 and TRBJ2-2; D ambiguous. V was cut by 6 bases and J by 3 bases, with 11 bases left in between. CDR1 SGHAT and CDR2 FQDESV come from the germline V gene (reference sequence). The CDR3 spans 14 residues.

As to this clonotype: An end of the junction differs from the germline gene, which may be a read error. The CDR3 DNA reads TGTGTCAGCAGCTCAGGAAGCGGGAGGTCAGATATGCAGTATTTT. It encodes CVSSSGSGRSDMQYF. The chain uses TRBV11-2 and TRBJ2-3; TRBD2 matches at 9 bases. Germline CDR1 reads SGHAT; CDR2 reads FQNNGV. This CDR3 region has 15 residues.

In the case of this clonotype: A junction end diverges from the germline sequence, so it may reflect a read error. The chain combines TRBV11-1 with TRBJ2-4, with 8 positions matching TRBD1. The CDR3 runs 15 residues. Germline V gives CDR1 SGHAT, CDR2 FQDESV (reference sequence). Written as DNA, the CDR3 is TGTGCCAGCAGCTTAACCGGGACAGGCTATGGCATTCAGTGCTTC. Translating it yields CASSLTGTGYGIQCF.

This clonotype was detected once. An end of the junction does not agree with germline; a read error may underlie this. The chain combines TRBV13 with TRBJ2-3; weak D call: TRBD1 (6 bases). Germline values: CDR1 PRHDT, CDR2 FYEKMQ (reference sequence). The CDR3 sequence is 12 residues long. The CDR3 DNA follows: TGTGTCAGCAGCTTTTGGACAGATACAGAGTATTTT. Translating it yields CVSSFWTDTEYF.

This clonotype was seen a handful of times. A read error is possible here, since a much larger clone lies one base away. This chain connects TRBV18 to TRBJ1-1; TRBD1 aligns across 7 bases. Germline assignment: CDR1 KGHSH and CDR2 LQKENI. This CDR3 spans 13 amino acids. CDR3 in amino acids: CVSSPQGRTEAFF. The CDR3 coding sequence is TGTGTCAGCTCACCACAGGGGAGGACTGAAGCTTTCTTT.

Concerning this clonotype itself: The germline gene is not matched at one end of the junction; a read error may be the cause. The chain combines TRBV29-1 with TRBJ1-1; no clear D. The CDR3 extends over 13 amino acids. Germline CDR1 SQVTM, CDR2 ANQGSEA. The CDR3 DNA reads as TGTAGCGTTCTCAGCGGGAGAGCCACTGAGGCTTTCTTT. Its protein is CSVLSGRATEAFF.

V and J are TRBV4-3 and TRBJ2-3; D unclear. The ends were cut back, 3 bases at V and 6 bases at J, with 25 bases in the middle. The CDR3 consists of 18 residues. Per germline, CDR1 LGHNA and CDR2 YSLEER. The CDR3 protein is CASSQSVWLGDYDDTQYF. The CDR3 DNA reads TGCGCCAGCAGCCAGTCGGTTTGGCTGGGTGATTACGATGATACGCAGTATTTT.

A remark on this clonotype: Sequence at one end of the junction differs from germline and may be a read error. The chain is built from TRBV6-6 and TRBJ2-6, with a weak D call TRBD2 (7 bases). The CDR3 is made up of 18 amino acids. Germline CDR1 reads MNHNY; CDR2 reads SVGAGI (reference sequence). CDR3 coding DNA: TGTGCCAGCAGTTACTCGGGGGCGGGGGTCCCTGGGACCAACGTCCTGACTTTC. This sequence encodes CASSYSGAGVPGTNVLTF.